These 32 T cell receptor beta chains share one sample of origin, sequenced in a study of control samples from healthy donors and cancer patients. Sequenced by immunoSEQ multiplex PCR; TCRdb stores in-frame clones only, minus some. The repertoire consists of 100,000 to 150,000 clones, with about 93% occurring once and the leading ten covering 2% to 2.5%. Source material: blood. These receptors were taken from a young man in good health.

This clone was seen just once. The CDR3 nucleotides are TGTGCCAGCAGCTTAGATCGGGATCAGCCCCAGCATTTT. Protein sequence: CASSLDRDQPQHF. The genes are TRBV11-2 and TRBJ1-5; D unclear. Germline lookup yields CDR1 SGHAT and CDR2 FQNNGV. V was cut by 0 bases and J by 5 bases, with 5 bases left in between. This CDR3 spans 13 amino acids.

The chain carries TRBV9 and TRBJ2-3, with TRBD1 as a possible D gene (6 bases). Trimming cost V 3 bases and J 0 bases, with 17 bases left between them. CDR3 length: 17 amino acids. Germline lookup yields CDR1 SGDLS and CDR2 YYNGEE. CDR3 sequence: CASSGTPGTPSTDTQYF. DNA for the CDR3: TGTGCCAGCAGCGGAACCCCCGGGACACCTAGCACAGATACGCAGTATTTT.

V is TRBV3-1 (or the pseudogene TRBV3-2) and J is TRBJ1-4; 7 bases are shared with TRBD1. V lost 2 bases to trimming and J lost 3 bases; unmatched junction nucleotides: 9. This CDR3 contains 17 residues. Germline CDR1 reads LGHDT; CDR2 reads YNNKEL (reference sequence). Here the CDR3 reads CASSQLKGGTANEKLFF. CDR3 nucleotide sequence: TGTGCCAGCAGCCAACTCAAAGGCGGGACAGCTAATGAAAAACTGTTTTTT.

The chain couples TRBV4-1 to TRBJ2-5; 8 bases are a match to TRBD1. Trimming cost V 3 bases and J 3 bases; bases outside gene matches: 3. Germline CDR1 and CDR2: MGHRA and YSYEKL. CDR3 length equals 14 residues. The DNA for the CDR3 is TGCGCCAGCAGCCAGTTGACAGGGGAAGAGACCCAGTACTTC. Translated: CASSQLTGEETQYF.

CDR3 protein: CASSQAGSPYEQYF. As DNA, the CDR3 is TGCGCCAGCAGCCAAGCAGGGTCGCCCTACGAGCAGTACTTC. The chain couples TRBV4-1 to TRBJ2-7; weak D call: TRBD1 (5 bases). The germline V and J ends were trimmed by 1 base and 2 bases, with 9 bases remaining between them. CDR3 length: 14 residues. CDR1 and CDR2 from the germline V gene are MGHRA and YSYEKL.

The CDR3 region has the DNA TGTGCCAGCAGCTTAGACGCAGGGGTCGGTGAGCAGTTCTTC. This encodes CASSLDAGVGEQFF. This chain uses TRBV11-3 with TRBJ2-1; tentatively, D is TRBD1 (6 bases). This CDR3 is 14 amino acids long. The germline V gene has CDR1 SGHNT and CDR2 YENEEA. The V and J ends lost 0 bases and 9 bases respectively, with 12 bases between them.

J is TRBJ1-1 and V is TRBV12-5, with D perhaps matching TRBD1 (5 bases). This CDR3 has 15 amino acids. Trimming pared 6 bases from V and 4 bases from J, leaving 18 bases between. Germline V gives CDR1 LGHNT, CDR2 FRNRAP. The CDR3 spells CASGLAGGGSTEAFF. The CDR3 region has the DNA TGTGCTAGTGGACTCGCCGGGGGAGGAAGCACTGAAGCTTTCTTT.

The genes are TRBV7-9 and TRBJ1-2; 9 bases are shared with TRBD1. The CDR3 totals 13 residues. Germline assignment: CDR1 SEHNR and CDR2 FQNEAQ (reference sequence). The trim removed 3 bases at V and 8 bases at J, leaving 4 bases unmatched. The CDR3 spells CASSLGQGIGYTF. In DNA form, the CDR3 reads TGTGCCAGCAGCTTGGGACAGGGAATAGGCTACACCTTC.

The chain carries TRBV6-5 and TRBJ1-2; D might be TRBD1 (5 bases). Per germline, CDR1 MNHEY and CDR2 SVGAGI. CDR3 length: 15 residues. Trimming removed 4 bases from V and 3 bases from J, with 15 bases in between. In DNA, the CDR3 is TGTGCCAGCAGTTCCGGACAAGAAGCTCACTATGGCTACACCTTC. It encodes CASSSGQEAHYGYTF.

This clone was detected once. The chain employs TRBV27 and TRBJ2-3, with TRBD2 matching over 9 bases. Germline lookup yields CDR1 MNHEY and CDR2 SMNVEV (reference sequence). The trim removed 4 bases at V and 0 bases at J, leaving 5 bases unmatched. This CDR3 region has 16 residues. This CDR3 reads CASSSLAGASTDTQYF. In nucleotides, the CDR3 is TGTGCCAGCAGTTCGTTAGCGGGAGCTAGCACAGATACGCAGTATTTT.

This clone was recorded only once. The CDR3 reads CASSLGQGVFYEQYF. CDR3 DNA: TGTGCCAGCAGCTTGGGACAGGGGGTATTCTACGAGCAGTACTTC. The chain recombines TRBV7-9 with TRBJ2-7; 11 bases fit TRBD1. V trimming: 3 bases; J trimming: 3 bases; junction bases outside the gene matches: 4. Germline CDR1 SEHNR, CDR2 FQNEAQ (reference sequence). This CDR3 spans 15 amino acids.

V is TRBV28 and J is TRBJ1-4; D call uncertain. This CDR3 is 14 amino acids long. Germline V gene lookup returns CDR1 MDHEN and CDR2 SYDVKM. The V end lost 6 bases, the J end lost 3 bases, and 11 bases lay between the germline ends. The CDR3 sequence: CASRLRRPNEKLFF. CDR3 DNA sequence: TGTGCCAGCAGACTGAGGCGACCTAATGAAAAACTGTTTTTT. The full variable domain, with the rest looked up from reference TRBV28 and TRBJ1-4, is DVKVTQSSRYLVKRTGEKVFLECVQDMDHENMFWYRQDPGLGLRLIYFSYDVKMKEKGDIPEGYSVSREKKERFSLILESASTNQTSMYLCASRLRRPNEKLFFGSGTQLSVL.

The V and J genes are TRBV10-1 and TRBJ2-1, with 8 bases identical to TRBD1. Germline V lookup: CDR1 WNHNN, CDR2 SYGVQD (reference sequence). V lost 6 bases, J lost 5 bases, and 21 bases stayed unmatched. The CDR3 consists of 19 residues. CDR3 sequence (DNA): TGCGCCAGCAGAAGGACAGGGATGGGGCACACCCACACACACAATGAGCAGTTCTTC. Encoded protein: CASRRTGMGHTHTHNEQFF.

The rearrangement joins TRBV6-5 to TRBJ1-5; D unresolved. Trimming took off 5 bases at V and 4 bases at J, with 9 bases between the two ends. CDR1 MNHEY and CDR2 SVGAGI come from the germline V gene. The CDR3 is 13 amino acids. This chain's CDR3 is CASSPHRNQPQHF. DNA of the CDR3: TGTGCCAGCAGTCCTCACAGAAATCAGCCCCAGCATTTT.

V gene TRBV6-1 combines with J gene TRBJ2-1; 7 bases are a match to TRBD1. CDR3 size: 16 residues. J was trimmed by 1 base and V by 4 bases; bases with no gene match: 7. Germline CDR1 reads MNHNS; CDR2 reads SASEGT. CDR3 residues: CASSGQGGRSYNEQFF. CDR3 coding DNA: TGTGCCAGCAGTGGTCAAGGGGGCAGGTCCTACAATGAGCAGTTCTTC.

The chain couples TRBV20-1 to TRBJ2-1; TRBD2 agrees at 7 bases. The CDR3 has 11 amino acids. The germline CDR1 and CDR2 sequences are DFQATT and SNEGSKA (reference sequence). CDR3 sequence reads: CSALRGIEQFF. In DNA form, the CDR3 reads TGCAGCGCCCTGCGGGGGATTGAGCAGTTCTTC.

CDR3 sequence: CASSKELIRDRPNQPQHF. CDR3 nucleotides: TGTGCCAGCAGCAAAGAGCTCATTCGGGACAGACCCAATCAGCCCCAGCATTTT. The gene calls are TRBV21-1 and TRBJ1-5; whether TRBD1, the table's D call, matches the DNA was not checked. TRBV21-1 is described as a pseudogene. CDR3 length: 18 amino acids.

This clone has only a few counts. This chain uses TRBV5-6 with TRBJ2-7; 7 nucleotides agree with TRBD1. This CDR3 is built from 13 residues. CDR1 and CDR2 from the germline V gene are SGHDT and YYEEEE. V shed 4 bases, J shed 10 bases, and the junction held 11 bases outside the gene matches. CDR3 coding DNA: TGTGCCAGCAGCCCTGAGCCGTACAGGGGCCAGTACTTC. The encoded protein is CASSPEPYRGQYF.

The rearrangement uses TRBV7-9 and TRBJ1-2, with 7 bases that match TRBD1. The CDR3 is 16 amino acids. CDR1 is SEHNR, CDR2 FQNEAQ, per germline (reference sequence). V dropped 1 base and J dropped 5; count of bases not matched to a gene: 10. CDR3 protein: CASSLGSRTGVYGYTF. CDR3 nucleotides: TGTGCCAGCAGCTTAGGCTCCCGAACAGGGGTTTATGGCTACACCTTC. The full variable domain, its missing parts supplied by reference TRBV7-9 and TRBJ1-2, is DTGVSQNPRHKITKRGQNVTFRCDPISEHNRLYWYRQTLGQGPEFLTYFQNEAQLEKSRLLSDRFSAERPKGSFSTLEIQRTEQGDSAMYLCASSLGSRTGVYGYTFGSGTRLTVV.

The V call is TRBV14, the J call TRBJ2-1; tentative D call: TRBD2 (6 bases). Germline V gene data show CDR1 as SGHDN and CDR2 as FVKESK. This CDR3 spans 16 amino acids. V was pared by 1 base and J by 1 base, with 11 bases between. The CDR3 DNA sequence: TGTGCCAGCAGCCAAGCGGGAGAAATATCCTACAATGAGCAGTTCTTC. It translates to CASSQAGEISYNEQFF.

This chain links TRBV7-3 with TRBJ2-7; either TRBD1 or TRBD2 may fit D (7 bases each). This CDR3 region has 16 residues. The V gene lost 3 bases and the J gene lost 5 bases, with 20 bases spanning the gap. The germline gives CDR1 SGHTA, CDR2 FQGTGA. CDR3 region: CASSFGEGAKFHEQYV. The CDR3 region has the DNA TGTGCCAGCAGCTTCGGGGAGGGGGCAAAATTCCACGAGCAGTACGTC.

V is TRBV11-2 and J is TRBJ1-1; D is undetermined. Germline loops: CDR1 SGHAT, CDR2 FQNNGV. V was trimmed by 1 base and J by 3 bases, leaving 6 bases between them. The CDR3 extends over 13 amino acids. The CDR3 here is CASSLGGDTEAFF. CDR3 coding DNA: TGTGCCAGCAGCTTAGGGGGAGACACTGAAGCTTTCTTT.

This chain connects TRBV5-1 to TRBJ2-1; no clear D. The CDR3 runs to 15 residues. Germline CDR1 SGHRS, CDR2 YFSETQ. V was trimmed by 1 base and J by 3 bases, leaving 11 bases between them. The chain's CDR3 is CASSLSVSIYNEQFF. Here the CDR3 DNA reads TGCGCCAGCAGCTTGTCTGTATCCATCTACAATGAGCAGTTCTTC.

The chain uses TRBV7-2 and TRBJ2-1; D uncertain. This CDR3 spans 12 amino acids. Trimming cost V 4 bases and J 6 bases, with 7 bases left between them. The germline CDR1 and CDR2 sequences are SGHTA and FQGNSA. The CDR3 DNA sequence: TGTGCCAGCAGCTCCTATAGCAATGAGCAGTTCTTC. Translated, it gives CASSSYSNEQFF.

J is TRBJ1-1 and V is TRBV5-1, with no clear D. Germline assignment: CDR1 SGHRS and CDR2 YFSETQ. V was cut by 4 bases and J by 1 base, with 11 bases left in between. This CDR3 is 14 amino acids long. In DNA form, the CDR3 reads TGCGCCAGCAGCCCCTCCGGGAGGAACACTGAAGCTTTCTTT. Protein sequence: CASSPSGRNTEAFF.

The gene calls are TRBV10-3 and TRBJ2-3; 8 bases agree with TRBD2. Losses at the gene ends were 4 bases for V and 3 bases for J; bases not matched to a gene: 6. There are 15 residues in the CDR3. Germline V gene data show CDR1 as ENHRY and CDR2 as SYGVKD. The CDR3 bases are TGTGCCATCAGTGGAGCGGGGGTGGGGACAGATACGCAGTATTTT. This gives the protein CAISGAGVGTDTQYF.

This clone showed up just a few times. This chain links TRBV5-4 with TRBJ1-4; D is ambiguous. This CDR3 has 15 amino acids. CDR1 and CDR2 (germline): SGHNT, YYREEE (reference sequence). The V gene lost 1 base and the J gene lost 6 bases, with 13 bases spanning the gap. The CDR3: CASSLNTGADEKLFF. CDR3 DNA sequence: TGTGCCAGCAGCTTGAATACGGGTGCGGATGAAAAACTGTTTTTT.

The CDR3 spells CASSYPTTSDYTDTQYF. The CDR3 DNA reads as TGTGCCAGCAGTTACCCGACCACTAGCGACTACACAGATACGCAGTATTTT. The genes are TRBV6-2 or TRBV6-3 and TRBJ2-3, with 7 bases fitting TRBD2. Germline trimming cut 2 bases from V and 2 bases from J; bases unmatched to any gene: 10. Germline V gives CDR1 MNHEY, CDR2 SVGEGT. The CDR3 has 17 amino acids.

The genes are TRBV5-1 and TRBJ2-3; 7 bases agree with TRBD1. Germline trimming cut 4 bases from V and 4 bases from J; bases unmatched to any gene: 12. The CDR3 has 16 residues. In germline, CDR1 is SGHRS, CDR2 YFSETQ. The DNA of the CDR3 is TGCGCCAGCAGCCTCGGACAGGTCCTTTCCTCAGATACGCAGTATTTT. As protein: CASSLGQVLSSDTQYF.

The gene calls are TRBV28 and TRBJ2-5; D gene ambiguous. This CDR3 is built from 11 residues. CDR1 is MDHEN and CDR2 is SYDVKM in the germline V gene. V lost 2 bases to trimming and J lost 5 bases, with 3 bases between them. This CDR3 is CASSLMETQYF. The DNA for the CDR3 is TGTGCCAGCAGTTTAATGGAGACCCAGTACTTC. The full variable domain, rest sourced from reference TRBV28 and TRBJ2-5, is DVKVTQSSRYLVKRTGEKVFLECVQDMDHENMFWYRQDPGLGLRLIYFSYDVKMKEKGDIPEGYSVSREKKERFSLILESASTNQTSMYLCASSLMETQYFGPGTRLLVL.

This chain links TRBV6-2 or TRBV6-3 with TRBJ2-5; 7 bases are a match to TRBD1. Germline lookup yields CDR1 MNHEY and CDR2 SVGEGT. V gave up 2 bases and J gave up 0 bases; unmatched junction bases: 12. The CDR3 extends over 18 amino acids. CDR3 DNA sequence: TGTGCCAGCAGTTACGCACCCGGGACAGAACTGTACCAAGAGACCCAGTACTTC. It encodes CASSYAPGTELYQETQYF.

This clone was counted once. This chain joins TRBV5-1 and TRBJ2-2; D not certain. Germline-derived CDR1 and CDR2 are SGHRS and YFSETQ. Trimming stripped 0 bases from V and 5 bases from J, with 5 bases between. The CDR3 length is 13 residues. The CDR3: CASSLESTGELFF. In DNA, the CDR3 is TGCGCCAGCAGCTTGGAGTCTACCGGGGAGCTGTTTTTT.